These 22 T cell receptor beta chains were sequenced from one sample in a study of T cell repertoires in cytomegalovirus infection (dated 2019 in TCRdb). The treatment or condition label on this specimen signifies: in vitro stimulation with specific CMV peptide epitopes to enrich CMV-specific T cells. Their target antigens are unknown. The reads were generated on an Illumina HiSeq 1500. Using fastp trimming at Q25 and MiXCR clonotype assembly, TCRdb reanalyzed the public sequencing data and kept in-frame beta chains. CDR3 protein duplicates are merged, each entry listing the most common genes and DNA. The sample data list about 900,000 distinct CDR3 sequences, and approximately 31% of these were observed just once. The top ten constitute roughly 13% of the sample. The starting material was cultured CD8+ T cells from PBMCs, obtained from culture after CMV antigen stimulation. The receptor source for this set is a human donor in good health (CMV status not recorded). Some clones in this sample may be carry-over from other donors' samples.

In DNA, the CDR3 is TGTGCTAGTGGTTTGGTCGAGGGAGGGAGGATGAACACTGAAGCTTTCTTT. Its protein product is CASGLVEGGRMNTEAFF. The chain uses TRBV12-5 and TRBJ1-1; D is uncertain. Germline loops: CDR1 LGHNT, CDR2 FRNRAP. Between the trimmed V and J ends, which lost 0 bases and 0 bases, there was a span of 14 bases. The CDR3 spans 17 residues.

The chain recombines TRBV9 with TRBJ2-1; 11 bases line up with TRBD2. Germline V gene lookup returns CDR1 SGDLS and CDR2 YYNGEE. V was clipped by 2 bases and J by 5 bases; unmatched bases: 6. CDR3 length: 16 amino acids. This CDR3 is CASSVTTSGGNNEQFF. In DNA form, the CDR3 reads TGTGCCAGCAGCGTCACAACTAGCGGGGGCAACAATGAGCAGTTCTTC.

Comments on this clonotype: The junction departs from the called germline gene at one end, perhaps through a read error. This chain connects TRBV7-7 to TRBJ2-5, with D tentatively TRBD2 (7 bases). Germline values: CDR1 SSHAT, CDR2 FNYEAQ (reference sequence). The CDR3 runs to 15 residues. The CDR3 coding sequence is TGTGCTAGCAGCTTGGGGGGGGGCCGGTGGGAGACCCAGTACTTC. Its translation is CASSLGGGRWETQYF.

J is TRBJ1-2 and V is TRBV27; D is unclear. The germline V and J ends were trimmed by 0 bases and 5 bases, with 10 bases remaining between them. CDR3 length equals 14 residues. Germline V gene data show CDR1 as MNHEY and CDR2 as SMNVEV (reference sequence). In nucleotides, the CDR3 is TGTGCCAGCAGTTTATCGGGAGCACTTTATGGCTACACCTTC. Translation: CASSLSGALYGYTF.

This clonotype turned up a few times. The gene calls are TRBV6-5 and TRBJ1-2; tentative D call: TRBD1 (5 bases). V was cut by 2 bases and J by 4 bases, with 8 bases left in between. This CDR3 spans 13 amino acids. Germline CDR1 is MNHEY and CDR2 is SVGAGI. The CDR3 reads CASSYGGVYGYTF. The CDR3 DNA is TGTGCCAGCAGTTACGGGGGGGTCTATGGCTACACCTTC.

This clonotype was seen a few times. The rearrangement links TRBV19 to TRBJ1-1, with D perhaps TRBD1 (6 bases). Germline CDR1 and CDR2: LNHDA and SQIVND (reference sequence). Trimming took off 1 base at V and 4 bases at J, with 10 bases between the two ends. The CDR3 extends over 14 amino acids. As DNA, the CDR3 is TGTGCCAGTAGTATAGCGGACAGCCTCACTGAAGCTTTCTTT. Amino acids: CASSIADSLTEAFF.

This clonotype was observed many times. The chain couples TRBV6-2 or TRBV6-3 to TRBJ1-1; the match to TRBD1 covers 7 bases. CDR3 size: 15 residues. Losses at the gene ends were 6 bases for V and 0 bases for J; bases not matched to a gene: 7. Germline assignment: CDR1 MNHEY and CDR2 SVGEGT. CDR3 sequence: CASRLGQDVNTEAFF. The CDR3 DNA sequence: TGTGCCAGCAGATTAGGACAGGACGTGAACACTGAAGCTTTCTTT.

The rearrangement joins TRBV12-3 or TRBV12-4 to TRBJ1-5, with TRBD1 matching 10 bases. V trimming: 5 bases; J trimming: 5 bases; junction bases outside the gene matches: 6. The CDR3 length is 15 residues. The CDR3 nucleotides are TGTGCCAGCAGTCCCACCGGGACAGGGGATCAGCCCCAGCATTTT. Its protein product is CASSPTGTGDQPQHF.

This clonotype showed up many times. V and J are TRBV7-9 and TRBJ1-5, with a tentative D call TRBD1 (6 bases). Per the germline V gene, CDR1 is SEHNR and CDR2 is FQNEAQ (reference sequence). V lost 5 bases and J lost 8, with 13 bases in between. The CDR3 has 13 residues. DNA for the CDR3: TGTGCCAGCAGCCCCACAGGGTCAAAGCCCCAGCATTTT. It specifies CASSPTGSKPQHF.

This clonotype was seen more than once but under ten times. The V and J genes are TRBV4-3 and TRBJ1-2; no definite D call. CDR1 is LGHNA and CDR2 is YSLEER in the germline V gene. The CDR3 sequence is 15 residues long. V shed 0 bases and J shed 0 bases, with 8 bases lying between them. CDR3 nucleotide sequence: TGCGCCAGCAGCCAAGATGGGTTTCCTAACTATGGCTACACCTTC. This sequence encodes CASSQDGFPNYGYTF.

This chain joins TRBV28 and TRBJ1-2; D gene ambiguous. Germline V gene data show CDR1 as MDHEN and CDR2 as SYDVKM. Trimming shortened V by 5 bases and J by 5 bases, and 9 bases separated the two germline ends. The CDR3 loop spans 12 amino acids. This CDR3 is CASSIPEYGYTF. The CDR3 DNA is TGTGCCAGCAGTATTCCGGAATATGGCTACACCTTC.

There are a few counts of this clonotype. The V call is TRBV27, the J call TRBJ2-2; TRBD2 matches at 9 bases. Trimming at V came to 8 bases and at J to 4 bases, leaving 8 bases not matched to a gene. Germline V gene lookup returns CDR1 MNHEY and CDR2 SMNVEV (reference sequence). This CDR3 is 15 amino acids long. CDR3 in amino acids: CASGLGGGATGELFF. The CDR3 coding sequence is TGTGCCAGCGGTCTGGGCGGGGGGGCCACCGGGGAGCTGTTTTTT.

The V and J genes are TRBV12-3 or TRBV12-4 and TRBJ1-3; D is unclear. V was trimmed by 5 bases and J by 0 bases, leaving 5 bases between them. The CDR3 covers 13 residues. The CDR3 DNA reads as TGTGCCAGCAGTACTACCTCTGGAAACACCATATATTTT. The encoded protein is CASSTTSGNTIYF.

This clonotype was seen more than once but under ten times. The rearrangement joins TRBV6-5 to TRBJ1-2; no clear D. The V gene's germline CDR1 is MNHEY and CDR2 SVGAGI. CDR3 length: 13 residues. Trimming left V 4 bases short and J 7 bases short, with 13 bases between. The CDR3 is CASSSTRPRGYTF. The CDR3 region has the DNA TGTGCCAGCAGTTCAACCAGGCCCCGTGGCTACACCTTC.

V gene TRBV28 combines with J gene TRBJ1-3, with D uncertain. Germline CDR1 reads MDHEN; CDR2 reads SYDVKM. Trimming left V 6 bases short and J 0 bases short, with 9 bases between. The CDR3 consists of 14 residues. CDR3 DNA: TGTGCCAGCAGGGTGGGCAGCTCTGGAAACACCATATATTTT. It specifies CASRVGSSGNTIYF.

This clonotype was found a few times. This chain connects TRBV5-1 to TRBJ2-1, with 11 bases matching TRBD1. There are 17 residues in the CDR3. CDR1 and CDR2 (germline): SGHRS, YFSETQ. The V segment lost 5 bases and the J segment 0 bases; nucleotides outside the gene matches: 7. This chain's CDR3 is CASRGTGGSSSYNEQFF. The CDR3 nucleotides are TGCGCCAGCAGGGGGACAGGGGGTTCTAGCTCCTACAATGAGCAGTTCTTC.

This clonotype has only a few counts. J is TRBJ2-7 and V is TRBV28, with D maybe TRBD1 (5 bases). Per the germline V gene, CDR1 is MDHEN and CDR2 is SYDVKM. Deletions cut 4 bases from V and 6 bases from J, with 19 bases between. The CDR3 spans 15 residues. This CDR3 is CASSSWRQPTLEQYV. The CDR3, as DNA: TGTGCCAGCAGTTCTTGGAGACAGCCGACCCTCGAGCAGTACGTC.

Turning to this clonotype: This may stem from a read error, because a much larger clone lies one nucleotide away. The chain has TRBV12-3 or TRBV12-4 and TRBJ2-5; the match to TRBD2 covers 7 bases. The J segment lost 3 bases and the V segment lost 5 bases, leaving 6 bases of the junction unmatched. This CDR3 comprises 14 residues. The CDR3 coding sequence is TGTGCCAGCAGTATACTGGGAGGGGAAGAGACCCAGTACTTC. This codes for CASSILGGEETQYF.

This clonotype came up a few times. An end of the junction does not agree with germline; a read error may underlie this. The DNA of the CDR3 is TGTGCTAGCAGCCCGGACAGGGGGCGCAGGACCGGGGAGCTGTTTTTT. It yields the protein CASSPDRGRRTGELFF. The chain carries TRBV7-7 and TRBJ2-2; 11 nucleotides match TRBD1. The germline gives CDR1 SSHAT, CDR2 FNYEAQ (reference sequence). CDR3 length: 16 amino acids. The full variable domain, in which reference TRBV7-7 and TRBJ2-2 provide the parts outside the CDR3, is GAGVSQSPRYKVTKRGQDVTLRCDPISSHATLYWYQQALGQGPEFLTYFNYEAQPDKSGLPSDRFSAERPEGSISTLTIQRTEQRDSAMYRCASSPDRGRRTGELFFGEGSRLTVL.

This clonotype showed up just a few times. V and J are TRBV5-6 and TRBJ1-1; D possibly corresponds to TRBD1 (5 bases). This CDR3 region has 17 residues. Germline V gives CDR1 SGHDT, CDR2 YYEEEE. V was shortened by 1 base and J by 4 bases, with 20 bases between the two germline ends. As DNA, the CDR3 is TGTGCCAGCAGCTTGCCACTACCCATCAGGGAGGGCACTGAAGCTTTCTTT. Protein: CASSLPLPIREGTEAFF.

This clonotype has only a few counts. The V call is TRBV27, the J call TRBJ2-7; D is uncertain. Deletions cut 2 bases from V and 3 bases from J, with 14 bases between. The germline CDR1 and CDR2 sequences are MNHEY and SMNVEV (reference sequence). The length of the CDR3 is 15 residues. The DNA for the CDR3 is TGTGCCAGCAGTTTAACACGAGACTTCAGCTACGAGCAGTACTTC. Amino acid sequence: CASSLTRDFSYEQYF.

The table lists this clonotype with many counts. CDR3 in amino acids: CASSLTGAYGYTF. The CDR3 nucleotides are TGTGCCAGCAGCTTAACAGGGGCCTATGGCTACACCTTC. This rearrangement joins TRBV7-9 to TRBJ1-2; 7 nucleotides agree with TRBD1. Trimming removed 2 bases from V and 4 bases from J; junction bases left unmatched: 1. The CDR3 totals 13 residues. CDR1 is SEHNR and CDR2 is FQNEAQ in the germline V gene (reference sequence).